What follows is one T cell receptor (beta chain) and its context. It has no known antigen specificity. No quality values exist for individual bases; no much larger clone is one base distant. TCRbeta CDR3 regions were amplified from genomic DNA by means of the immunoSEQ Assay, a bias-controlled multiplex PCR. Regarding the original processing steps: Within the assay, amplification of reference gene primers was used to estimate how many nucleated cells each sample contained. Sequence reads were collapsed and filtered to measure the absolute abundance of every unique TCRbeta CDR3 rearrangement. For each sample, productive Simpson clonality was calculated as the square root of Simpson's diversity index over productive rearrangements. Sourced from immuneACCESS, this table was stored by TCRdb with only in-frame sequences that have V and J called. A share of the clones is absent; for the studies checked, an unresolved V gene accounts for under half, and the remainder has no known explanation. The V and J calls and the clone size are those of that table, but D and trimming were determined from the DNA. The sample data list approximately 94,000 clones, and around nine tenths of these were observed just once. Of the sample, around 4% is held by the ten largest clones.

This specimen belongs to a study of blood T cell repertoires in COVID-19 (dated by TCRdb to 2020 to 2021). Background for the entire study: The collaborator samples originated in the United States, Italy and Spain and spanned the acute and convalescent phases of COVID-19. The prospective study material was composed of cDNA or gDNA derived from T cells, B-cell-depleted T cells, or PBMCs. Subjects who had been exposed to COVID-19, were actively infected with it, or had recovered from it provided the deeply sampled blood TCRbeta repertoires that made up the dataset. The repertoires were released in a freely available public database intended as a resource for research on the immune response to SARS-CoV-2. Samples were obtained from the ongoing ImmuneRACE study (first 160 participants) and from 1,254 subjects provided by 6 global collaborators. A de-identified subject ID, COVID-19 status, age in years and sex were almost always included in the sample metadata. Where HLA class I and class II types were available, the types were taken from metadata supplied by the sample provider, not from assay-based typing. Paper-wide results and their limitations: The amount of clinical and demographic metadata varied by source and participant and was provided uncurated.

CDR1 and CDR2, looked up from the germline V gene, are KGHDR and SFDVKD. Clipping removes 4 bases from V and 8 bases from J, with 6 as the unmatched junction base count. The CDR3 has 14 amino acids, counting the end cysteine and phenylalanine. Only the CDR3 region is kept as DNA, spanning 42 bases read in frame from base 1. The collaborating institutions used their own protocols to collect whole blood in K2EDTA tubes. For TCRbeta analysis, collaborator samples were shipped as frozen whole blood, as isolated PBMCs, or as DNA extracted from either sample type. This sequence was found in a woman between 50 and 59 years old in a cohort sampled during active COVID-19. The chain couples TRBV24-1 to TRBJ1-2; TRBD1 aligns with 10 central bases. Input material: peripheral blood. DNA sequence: TGTGCCACCAGTGACCGGACAGGGGGTTGGGGCTACACCTTC. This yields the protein CATSDRTGGWGYTF.